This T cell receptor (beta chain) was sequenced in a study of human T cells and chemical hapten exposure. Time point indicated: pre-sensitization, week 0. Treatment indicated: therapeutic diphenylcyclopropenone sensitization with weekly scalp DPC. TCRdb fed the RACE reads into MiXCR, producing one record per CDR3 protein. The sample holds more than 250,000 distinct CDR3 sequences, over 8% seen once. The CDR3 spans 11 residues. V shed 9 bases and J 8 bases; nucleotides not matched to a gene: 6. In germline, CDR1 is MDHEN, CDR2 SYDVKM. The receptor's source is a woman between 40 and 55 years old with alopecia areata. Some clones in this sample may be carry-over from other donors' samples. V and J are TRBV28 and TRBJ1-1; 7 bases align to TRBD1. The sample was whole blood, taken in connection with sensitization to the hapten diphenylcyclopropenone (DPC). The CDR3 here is CASTGVWEAFF. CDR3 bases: TGTGCCAGTACAGGGGTTTGGGAAGCTTTCTTT.